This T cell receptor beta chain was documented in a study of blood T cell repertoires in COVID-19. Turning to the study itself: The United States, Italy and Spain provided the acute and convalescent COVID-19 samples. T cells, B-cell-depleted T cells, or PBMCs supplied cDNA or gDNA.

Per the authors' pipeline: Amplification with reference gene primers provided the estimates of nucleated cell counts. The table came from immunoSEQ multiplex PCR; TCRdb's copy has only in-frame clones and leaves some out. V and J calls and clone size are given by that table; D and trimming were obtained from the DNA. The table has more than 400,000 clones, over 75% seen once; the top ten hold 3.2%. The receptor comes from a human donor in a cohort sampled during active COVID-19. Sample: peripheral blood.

Here the CDR3 reads CASSLGLAGGPENEQFF. The DNA for the CDR3 is TGCGCCAGCAGCTTAGGACTAGCGGGAGGGCCTGAAAATGAGCAGTTCTTC. The rearrangement links TRBV4-3 to TRBJ2-1, with TRBD2 matching 15 bases. This CDR3 region has 17 residues. The J segment lost 7 bases and the V segment lost 5 bases, leaving 9 bases of the junction unmatched. The germline CDR1 and CDR2 sequences are LGHNA and YSLEER.